Below, one T cell receptor (beta chain) is given with its context. This specimen comes from a study of blood T cell repertoires in COVID-19. There are 16 residues in the CDR3. The germline gives CDR1 MDHEN, CDR2 SYDVKM. Trimming took 1 base from V and 5 from J; bases not matched to a gene: 7. The assay was immunoSEQ multiplex PCR, and TCRdb's table has in-frame clones only and misses some. The table has around 200,000 clones, around 85% seen once; the top ten hold approximately 13%. The clonotype comes from a man aged 50 to 60 who had recovered from COVID-19. The chain combines TRBV28 with TRBJ1-5, with TRBD1 identical over 8 bases. Specimen: peripheral blood. The CDR3 sequence: CASSLSTGVGHQPQHF. In nucleotides, the CDR3 is TGTGCCAGCAGTTTATCGACAGGGGTCGGTCATCAGCCCCAGCATTTT.